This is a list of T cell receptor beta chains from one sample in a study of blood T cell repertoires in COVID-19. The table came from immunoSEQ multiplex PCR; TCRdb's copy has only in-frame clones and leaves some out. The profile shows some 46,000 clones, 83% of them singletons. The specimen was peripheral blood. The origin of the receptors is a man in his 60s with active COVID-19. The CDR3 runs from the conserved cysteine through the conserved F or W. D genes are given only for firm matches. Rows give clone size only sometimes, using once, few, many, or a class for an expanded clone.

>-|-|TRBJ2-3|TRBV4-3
TGCGCCAGCAGCCAAGTCAGGGGATCTAGCACAGATACGCAGTATTTT
CASSQVRGSSTDTQYF
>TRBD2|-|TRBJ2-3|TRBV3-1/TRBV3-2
TGTGCCAGCAGCCCTCTAGCGGGGGGGCGTGCTACGCAGTATTTT
CASSPLAGGRATQYF
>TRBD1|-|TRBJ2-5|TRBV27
TGTGCCAGCAGTCCCCCTAGGGGACAGGGGAGGGAGACCCAGTACTTC
CASSPPRGQGRETQYF
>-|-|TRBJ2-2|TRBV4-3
TGCGCCAGCAGCCAAGATGCAGGGGTATTGGCCGGGGAGCTGTTTTTT
CASSQDAGVLAGELFF
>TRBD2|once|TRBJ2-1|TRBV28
TGTGCCAGCAGTCCCCCTAGCGGGGGGGTCAGGAATGAGCAGTTCTTC
CASSPPSGGVRNEQFF
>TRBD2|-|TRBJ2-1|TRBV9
TGTGCCAGCAGCGTGGCGAGCGGGAACTACAATGAGCAGTTCTTC
CASSVASGNYNEQFF
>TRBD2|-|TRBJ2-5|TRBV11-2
TGTGCCAGCAGCTCGTGGACTAGCGGGGGTTGGGAGACCCAGTACTTC
CASSSWTSGGWETQYF
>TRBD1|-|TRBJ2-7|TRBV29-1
TGCAGCGTTGAACGACAGGGCCACGAGCAGTACTTC
CSVERQGHEQYF
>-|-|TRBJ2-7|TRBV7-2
TGTGCCAGCAGCCCATCCAGTGGGAGCTCCTACGAGCAGTACTTC
CASSPSSGSSYEQYF
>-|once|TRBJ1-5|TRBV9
TGTGCCCGCAGCGAGTCGGGGGGGGATCAGCCCCAGCATTTT
CARSESGGDQPQHF
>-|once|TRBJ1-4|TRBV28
TGTGCCAGCTTCTCCAATGAAAAACTGTTTTTT
CASFSNEKLFF
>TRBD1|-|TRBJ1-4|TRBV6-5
TGTGCCAGCACCAAAAGACAGGGGATCCAAAAACTGTTTTTT
CASTKRQGIQKLFF
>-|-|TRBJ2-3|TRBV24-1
TGTGCCACCAGTGAGTATACAGGGACAGATACGCAGTATTTT
CATSEYTGTDTQYF
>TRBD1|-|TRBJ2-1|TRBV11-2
TGTGCCAGCAGCCTCGGACAGGGAGGTTACAATGAGCAGTTCTTC
CASSLGQGGYNEQFF
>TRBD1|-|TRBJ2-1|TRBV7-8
TGTGCCAGCAGCGGGGACAGGGATATCAATGAGCAGTTCTTC
CASSGDRDINEQFF
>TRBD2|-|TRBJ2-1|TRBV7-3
TGTGCCAGCAGCTTAGTGGGAGCGGGAGGACGCTACAATGAGCAGTTCTTC
CASSLVGAGGRYNEQFF
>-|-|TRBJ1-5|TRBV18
TGTGCCAGCTCACCTCTACAGGGAAGGTATCAGCCCCAGCATTTT
CASSPLQGRYQPQHF
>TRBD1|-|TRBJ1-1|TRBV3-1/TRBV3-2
TGTGCCAGCAGGGGACAGGGGTTACCTGAAGCTTTCTTT
CASRGQGLPEAFF
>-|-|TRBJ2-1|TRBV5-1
TGCGCCAGCAGCTTGGAGTCAGGGTATTCTGAGCAGTTCTTC
CASSLESGYSEQFF
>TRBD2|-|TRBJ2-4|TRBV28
TGTGCCAGCAGTTGGGCGGGAGCCTCCCCGGAGAACATTCAGTACTTC
CASSWAGASPENIQYF